The clone carrying this T cell receptor beta chain was observed a handful of times. Full-length variable regions came from constant-region reverse primers plus semi-nested Nested Universal Primer A PCR. TCRdb re-analysed the 5' RACE reads in MiXCR, keeping a single row per CDR3 protein. The top ten hold over 4.5% of the sample, which has about 8,900 distinct CDR3 sequences, around a quarter seen once. Germline V gene sequence: CDR1 SGHDN, CDR2 FVKESK. The CDR3 is 12 residues long. Trimming removed 3 bases at V and 6 bases at J, with 7 bases between. This clonotype was obtained from a female donor with breast cancer. Sequenced input: naive CD4+ T cells sorted from a lymph node. Indicated subset: naive CD4+ T cells, CD4+CD45RA+CD25-. The rearrangement uses TRBV14 and TRBJ2-3; D ambiguous. Written as DNA, the CDR3 is TGTGCCAGCAGCCAGGGCATCGATACGCAGTATTTT. This gives the protein CASSQGIDTQYF.